This entry features one TCR beta chain sequence. The antigen is unknown. TCRdb passed the RT-PCR reads through MiXCR, listing each CDR3 protein once. Of more than 600,000 distinct CDR3 sequences listed, around 18% were seen once; the top ten hold 9.5% to 13%. These data come from a study of response to subunit inactivated influenza vaccine. The CDR3 is 17 amino acids. Germline V gene lookup returns CDR1 LGHDT and CDR2 YNNKEL (reference sequence). V lost 4 bases and J lost 8; bases outside the gene matches: 10. Whole-study findings and limits: The authors suggested that every seasonal influenza vaccination recruits few new T cells.

Specimen: PBMCs from blood, collected 4 to 6 days after vaccination. The clonotype was recovered from a man aged 45-60 years who received an inactivated influenza vaccine. The J gene is TRBJ2-1, the V gene TRBV3-1; 14 bases align to TRBD2. This CDR3 is CASSLSPGTSGRDEQFF. Written as DNA, the CDR3 is TGTGCCAGCAGCCTTTCGCCCGGGACTAGCGGGAGAGATGAGCAGTTCTTC.